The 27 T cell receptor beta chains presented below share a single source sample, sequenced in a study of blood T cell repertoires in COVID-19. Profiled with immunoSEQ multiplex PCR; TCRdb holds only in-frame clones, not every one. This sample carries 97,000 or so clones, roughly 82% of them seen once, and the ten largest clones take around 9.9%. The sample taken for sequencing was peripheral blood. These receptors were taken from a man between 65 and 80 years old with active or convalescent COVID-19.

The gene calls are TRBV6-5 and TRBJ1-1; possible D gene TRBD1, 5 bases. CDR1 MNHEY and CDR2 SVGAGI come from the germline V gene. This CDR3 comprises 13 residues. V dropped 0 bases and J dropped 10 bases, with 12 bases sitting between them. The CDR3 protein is CASSYSQGGGAFF. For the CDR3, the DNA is TGTGCCAGCAGTTACTCGCAGGGCGGTGGAGCTTTCTTT.

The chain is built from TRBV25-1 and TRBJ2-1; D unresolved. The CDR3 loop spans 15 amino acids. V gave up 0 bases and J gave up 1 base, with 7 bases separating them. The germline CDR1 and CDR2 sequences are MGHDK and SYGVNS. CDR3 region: CASSEYIASYNEQFF. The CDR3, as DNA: TGTGCCAGCAGTGAATACATAGCATCCTACAATGAGCAGTTCTTC.

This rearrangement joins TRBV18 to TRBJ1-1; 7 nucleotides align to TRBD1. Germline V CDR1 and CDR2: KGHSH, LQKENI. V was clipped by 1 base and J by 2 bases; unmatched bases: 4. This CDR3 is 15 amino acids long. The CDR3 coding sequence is TGTGCCAGCTCACCACAAGGGACAGTAAACACTGAAGCTTTCTTT. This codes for CASSPQGTVNTEAFF.

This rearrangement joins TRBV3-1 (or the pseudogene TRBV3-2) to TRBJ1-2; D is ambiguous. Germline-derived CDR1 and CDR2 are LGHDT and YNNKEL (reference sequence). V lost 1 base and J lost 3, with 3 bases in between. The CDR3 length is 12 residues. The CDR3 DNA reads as TGTGCCAGCAGCCAAGCGGACTATGGCTACACCTTC. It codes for CASSQADYGYTF.

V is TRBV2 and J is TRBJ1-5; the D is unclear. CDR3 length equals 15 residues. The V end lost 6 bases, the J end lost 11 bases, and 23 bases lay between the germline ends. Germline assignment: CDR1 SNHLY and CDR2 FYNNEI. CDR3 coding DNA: TGTGCCAGCAGGGAATCGTACGGACGTAGCGGGTCCCAGCATTTT. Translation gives CASRESYGRSGSQHF. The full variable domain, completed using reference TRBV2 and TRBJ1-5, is EPEVTQTPSHQVTQMGQEVILRCVPISNHLYFYWYRQILGQKVEFLVSFYNNEISEKSEIFDDQFSVERPDGSNFTLKIRSTKLEDSAMYFCASRESYGRSGSQHFGDGTRLSIL.

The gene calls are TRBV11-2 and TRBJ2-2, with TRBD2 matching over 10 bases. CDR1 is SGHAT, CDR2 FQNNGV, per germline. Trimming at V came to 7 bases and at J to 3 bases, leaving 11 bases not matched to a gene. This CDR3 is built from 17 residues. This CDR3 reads CASTSRGGTSDTGELFF. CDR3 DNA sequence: TGTGCCAGCACCTCCCGGGGGGGGACTAGCGACACCGGGGAGCTGTTTTTT.

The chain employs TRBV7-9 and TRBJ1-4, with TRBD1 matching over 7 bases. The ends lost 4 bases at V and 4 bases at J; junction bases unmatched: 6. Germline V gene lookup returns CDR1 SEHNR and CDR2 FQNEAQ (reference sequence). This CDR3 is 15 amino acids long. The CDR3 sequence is CASSSGTALNEKLFF. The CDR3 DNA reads TGTGCCAGCAGCTCCGGGACAGCCCTTAATGAAAAACTGTTTTTT.

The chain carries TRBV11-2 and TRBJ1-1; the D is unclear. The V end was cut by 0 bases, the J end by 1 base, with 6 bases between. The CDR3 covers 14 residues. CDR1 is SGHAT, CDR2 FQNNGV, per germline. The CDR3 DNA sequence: TGTGCCAGCAGCTTAGATCCTAAGAACACTGAAGCTTTCTTT. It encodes CASSLDPKNTEAFF.

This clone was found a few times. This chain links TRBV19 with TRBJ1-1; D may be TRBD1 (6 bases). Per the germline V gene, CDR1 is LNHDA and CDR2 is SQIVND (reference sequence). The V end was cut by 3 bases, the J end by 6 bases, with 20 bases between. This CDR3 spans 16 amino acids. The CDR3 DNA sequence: TGTGCCAGTAGTATGGCCCACGACAGGACTCGTTCTGAAGCTTTCTTT. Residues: CASSMAHDRTRSEAFF.

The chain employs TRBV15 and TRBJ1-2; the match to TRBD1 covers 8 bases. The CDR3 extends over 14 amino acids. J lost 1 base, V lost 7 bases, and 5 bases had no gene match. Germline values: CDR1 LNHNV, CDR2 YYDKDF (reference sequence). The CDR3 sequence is CATNSGQGNYGYTF. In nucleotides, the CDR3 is TGTGCCACCAATTCCGGACAGGGTAACTATGGCTACACCTTC. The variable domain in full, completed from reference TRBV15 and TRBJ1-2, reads DAMVIQNPRYQVTQFGKPVTLSCSQTLNHNVMYWYQQKSSQAPKLLFHYYDKDFNNEADTPDNFQSRRPNTSFCFLDIRSPGLGDTAMYLCATNSGQGNYGYTFGSGTRLTVV.

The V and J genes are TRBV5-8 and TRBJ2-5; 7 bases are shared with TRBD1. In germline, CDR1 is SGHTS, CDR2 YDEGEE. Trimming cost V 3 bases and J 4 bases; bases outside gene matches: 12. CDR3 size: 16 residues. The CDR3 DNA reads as TGTGCCAGCAGCTCGGGACAGTCAAGTCTAGGAGAGACCCAGTACTTC. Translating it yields CASSSGQSSLGETQYF.

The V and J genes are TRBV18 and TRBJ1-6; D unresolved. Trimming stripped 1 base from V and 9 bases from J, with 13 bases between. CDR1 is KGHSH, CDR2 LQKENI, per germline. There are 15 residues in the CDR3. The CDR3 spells CASSPRVLRGSPLHF. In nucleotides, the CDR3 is TGTGCCAGCTCACCACGAGTGCTGCGGGGTTCACCCCTCCACTTT.

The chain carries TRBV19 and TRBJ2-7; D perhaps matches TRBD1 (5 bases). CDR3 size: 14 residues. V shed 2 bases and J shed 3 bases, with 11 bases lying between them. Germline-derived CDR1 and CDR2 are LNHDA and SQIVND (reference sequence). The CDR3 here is CASSIHQGNYEQYF. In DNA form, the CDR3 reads TGTGCCAGTAGTATACATCAGGGAAACTACGAGCAGTACTTC.

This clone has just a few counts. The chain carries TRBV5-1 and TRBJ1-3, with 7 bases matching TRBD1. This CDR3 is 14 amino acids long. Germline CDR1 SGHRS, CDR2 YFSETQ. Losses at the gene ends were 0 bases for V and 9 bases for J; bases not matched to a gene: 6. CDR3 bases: TGCGCCAGCAGCTTGGCTGGGACAGAAAGCACCATATATTTT. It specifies CASSLAGTESTIYF.

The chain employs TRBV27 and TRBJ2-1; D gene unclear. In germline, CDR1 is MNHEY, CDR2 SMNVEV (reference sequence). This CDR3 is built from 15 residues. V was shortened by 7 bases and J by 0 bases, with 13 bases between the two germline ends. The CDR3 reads CASTRRRSSYNEQFF. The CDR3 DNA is TGTGCCAGCACCCGACGGCGGAGCTCCTACAATGAGCAGTTCTTC.

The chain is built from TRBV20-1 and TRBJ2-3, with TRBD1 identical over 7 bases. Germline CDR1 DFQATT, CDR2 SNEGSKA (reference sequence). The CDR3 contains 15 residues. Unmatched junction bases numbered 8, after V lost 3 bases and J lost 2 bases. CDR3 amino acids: CSASSGTANTDTQYF. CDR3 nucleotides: TGCAGTGCTAGTTCCGGGACAGCAAACACAGATACGCAGTATTTT.

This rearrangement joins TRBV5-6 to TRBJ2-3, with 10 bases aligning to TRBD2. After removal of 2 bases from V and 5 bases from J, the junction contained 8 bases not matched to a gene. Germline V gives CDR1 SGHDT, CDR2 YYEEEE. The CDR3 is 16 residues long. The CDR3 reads CASSFQRGGSVDTQYF. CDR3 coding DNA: TGTGCCAGCAGCTTTCAGCGGGGGGGCTCCGTAGATACGCAGTATTTT.

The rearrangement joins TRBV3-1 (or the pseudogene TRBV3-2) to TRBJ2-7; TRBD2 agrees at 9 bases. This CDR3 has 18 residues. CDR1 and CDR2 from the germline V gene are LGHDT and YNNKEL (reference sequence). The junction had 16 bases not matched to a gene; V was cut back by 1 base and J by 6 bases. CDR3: CASSQVGVAGEVTIEQYF. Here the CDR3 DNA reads TGTGCCAGCAGCCAAGTAGGGGTAGCGGGGGAAGTTACGATCGAGCAGTACTTC.

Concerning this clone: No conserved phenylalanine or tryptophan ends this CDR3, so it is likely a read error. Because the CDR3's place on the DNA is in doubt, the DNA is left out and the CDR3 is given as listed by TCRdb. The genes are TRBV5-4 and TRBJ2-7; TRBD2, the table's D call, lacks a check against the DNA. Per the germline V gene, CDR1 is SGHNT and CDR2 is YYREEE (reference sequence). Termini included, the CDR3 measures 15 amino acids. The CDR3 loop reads CASSLSGTSYEQFTP.

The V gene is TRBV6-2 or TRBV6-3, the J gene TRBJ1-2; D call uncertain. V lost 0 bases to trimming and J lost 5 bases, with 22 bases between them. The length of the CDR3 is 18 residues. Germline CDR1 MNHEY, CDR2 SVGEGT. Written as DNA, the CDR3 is TGTGCCAGCAGTTACTCGGCGTATTTGGGAAGCGGCTTATATGGCTACACCTTC. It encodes CASSYSAYLGSGLYGYTF.

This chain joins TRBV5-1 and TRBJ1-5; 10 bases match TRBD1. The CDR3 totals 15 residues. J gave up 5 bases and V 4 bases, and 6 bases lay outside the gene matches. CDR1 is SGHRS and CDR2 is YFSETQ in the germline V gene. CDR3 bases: TGCGCCAGCAGCCCCGGGACAGGGGTCTATCAGCCCCAGCATTTT. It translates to CASSPGTGVYQPQHF.

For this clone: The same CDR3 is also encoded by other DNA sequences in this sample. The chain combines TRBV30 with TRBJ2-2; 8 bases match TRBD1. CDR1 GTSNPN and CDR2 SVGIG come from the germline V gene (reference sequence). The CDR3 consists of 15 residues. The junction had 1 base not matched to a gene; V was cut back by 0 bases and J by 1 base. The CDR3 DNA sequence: TGTGCCTGGAGTGTCAGGGGGCTGAACACCGGGGAGCTGTTTTTT. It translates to CAWSVRGLNTGELFF.

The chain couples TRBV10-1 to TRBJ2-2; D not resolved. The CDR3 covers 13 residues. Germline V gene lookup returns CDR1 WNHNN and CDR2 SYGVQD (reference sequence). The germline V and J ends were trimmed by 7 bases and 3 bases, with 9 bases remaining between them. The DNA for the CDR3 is TGCGCCAGCACCAACTCCGACACCGGGGAGCTGTTTTTT. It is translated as CASTNSDTGELFF.

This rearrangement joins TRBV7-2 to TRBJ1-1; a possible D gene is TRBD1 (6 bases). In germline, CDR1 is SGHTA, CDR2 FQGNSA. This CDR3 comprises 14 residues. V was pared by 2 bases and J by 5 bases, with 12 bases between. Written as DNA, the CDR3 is TGTGCCAGCAGCTTACAGGGGAGTCGGACTGAAGCTTTCTTT. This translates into CASSLQGSRTEAFF.

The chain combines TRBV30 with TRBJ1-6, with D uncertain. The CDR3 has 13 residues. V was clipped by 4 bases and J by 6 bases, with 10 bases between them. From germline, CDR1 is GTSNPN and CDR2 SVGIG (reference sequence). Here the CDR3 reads CAWTAGLNSPLHF. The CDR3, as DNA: TGTGCCTGGACGGCAGGTCTTAATTCACCCCTCCACTTT. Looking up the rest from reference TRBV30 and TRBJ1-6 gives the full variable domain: SQTIHQWPATLVQPVGSPLSLECTVEGTSNPNLYWYRQAAGRGLQLLFYSVGIGQISSEVPQNLSASRPQDRQFILSSKKLLLSDSGFYLCAWTAGLNSPLHFGNGTRLTVT.

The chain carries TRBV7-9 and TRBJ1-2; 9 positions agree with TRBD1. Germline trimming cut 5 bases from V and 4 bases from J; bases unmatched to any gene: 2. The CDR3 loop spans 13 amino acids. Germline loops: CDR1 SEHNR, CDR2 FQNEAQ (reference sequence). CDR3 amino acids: CASSETGGYGYTF. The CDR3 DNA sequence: TGTGCCAGCAGCGAGACAGGGGGCTATGGCTACACCTTC. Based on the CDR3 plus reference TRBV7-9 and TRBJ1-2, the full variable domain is DTGVSQNPRHKITKRGQNVTFRCDPISEHNRLYWYRQTLGQGPEFLTYFQNEAQLEKSRLLSDRFSAERPKGSFSTLEIQRTEQGDSAMYLCASSETGGYGYTFGSGTRLTVV.

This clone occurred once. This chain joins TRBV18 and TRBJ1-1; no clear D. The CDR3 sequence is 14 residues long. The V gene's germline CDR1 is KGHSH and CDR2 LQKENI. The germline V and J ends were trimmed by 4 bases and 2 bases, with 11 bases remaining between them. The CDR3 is CASSLQTFNTEAFF. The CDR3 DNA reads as TGTGCCAGCTCACTACAGACCTTTAACACTGAAGCTTTCTTT.